These T cell receptor beta chains were read from a single sample in a study of T cells in Graves' hyperthyroidism and ophthalmopathy. TCRdb re-analysed the multiplex PCR reads in MiXCR, keeping a single row per CDR3 protein. The sample includes under 300,000 distinct CDR3 sequences, roughly 13% seen only once; the top ten take 6.5% to 10%. Sequenced sample: blood. The source of these receptors is a woman aged 40 to 49 with Graves' hyperthyroidism. The CDR3 runs from the conserved cysteine through the conserved F or W. A D gene is named only where the DNA matches it firmly. Rows may omit the clone size; those that give it use once, few, many or a size class.

D gene,clone size,J gene,V gene,CDR3 protein,CDR3 DNA
-,many,TRBJ2-1,TRBV20-1,CSGGTSPHNEQFF,TGCAGTGGGGGGACCAGCCCTCACAATGAGCAGTTCTTC
TRBD1,-,TRBJ1-6,TRBV28,CASRGQGGSPLHF,TGTGCCAGCAGGGGACAGGGAGGCTCACCCCTCCACTTT
-,many,TRBJ2-2,TRBV12-3/TRBV12-4,CATLQTGELFF,TGTGCCACCTTACAAACCGGGGAGCTGTTTTTT
-,many,TRBJ1-2,TRBV3-1,CASSPPREGPQSGYTF,TGTGCCAGCAGCCCTCCCAGGGAGGGGCCTCAGTCTGGCTACACCTTC
-,many,TRBJ1-2,TRBV12-3/TRBV12-4,CASSGPGDYGYTF,TGTGCCAGCAGTGGGCCAGGCGACTATGGCTACACCTTC
TRBD2,-,TRBJ2-1,TRBV19,CASSIDLAGFDDEQFF,TGTGCCAGTAGTATAGATCTAGCGGGGTTCGATGATGAGCAGTTCTTC
TRBD2,-,TRBJ2-1,TRBV30,CAWSVRASGNEQFF,TGTGCCTGGAGTGTACGGGCTAGCGGGAATGAGCAGTTCTTC
-,-,TRBJ2-7,TRBV4-2,CASSFRPESYEQYF,TGTGCCAGCAGCTTTCGACCGGAATCGTACGAGCAGTACTTC
TRBD1,many,TRBJ1-2,TRBV7-8,CASSSIRDRPNYGYTF,TGTGCCAGCAGCTCGATCCGGGACAGGCCTAACTATGGCTACACCTTC
-,few,TRBJ2-1,TRBV15,CATSRDPSVHHNEQFF,TGTGCCACCAGCAGAGATCCTAGCGTTCACCACAATGAGCAGTTCTTC
TRBD2,many,TRBJ2-7,TRBV20-1,CSAPGGAYSAYEQYF,TGCAGTGCCCCCGGGGGGGCATACTCAGCCTACGAGCAGTACTTC
-,many,TRBJ2-7,TRBV28,CASSSRGQYEQYF,TGTGCCAGCAGTTCACGGGGCCAATACGAGCAGTACTTC
-,many,TRBJ1-1,TRBV3-1,CASSQERGTEAFF,TGTGCCAGCAGCCAAGAGAGGGGAACTGAAGCTTTCTTT
-,many,TRBJ2-5,TRBV7-9,CASSSGSAFQETQYF,TGTGCCAGCAGTTCAGGGTCGGCGTTCCAAGAGACCCAGTACTTC